Listed here are 4 T cell receptor beta chains from one sample, sequenced in a study of blood T cells in healthy people across ages. Together with a sample-barcoded 5' primer, a J-beta primer mix was included in a second PCR lasting about 7 to 12 cycles. TCRdb itself ran the 5' RACE reads through MiXCR, one entry per CDR3 protein. This repertoire shows hundreds of thousands of distinct CDR3 sequences, roughly 49% found once; its top ten account for 25% to 35%. Sequencing input: blood. The source is a woman aged 55-75 years in good health.

The V gene is TRBV9, the J gene TRBJ1-4, with 9 bases that match TRBD1. The CDR3 is made up of 15 amino acids. V lost 3 bases, J lost 8 bases, and 8 bases stayed unmatched. Germline V gene lookup returns CDR1 SGDLS and CDR2 YYNGEE. The CDR3 nucleotides are TGTGCCAGCAGCGCTACCGGGACAGGGACCGAAAAACTGTTTTTT. It yields the protein CASSATGTGTEKLFF.

In the case of this clonotype: A read error may explain this, as a much larger clone is one base away. The CDR3 reads CSVDRGSGGTQYF. As DNA, the CDR3 is TGCAGCGTTGACCGGGGGTCTGGAGGGACCCAGTACTTC. The chain combines TRBV29-1 with TRBJ2-5; TRBD2 might be the D (6 bases). Germline V gene sequence: CDR1 SQVTM, CDR2 ANQGSEA. This CDR3 region has 13 residues. Deletions cut 3 bases from V and 7 bases from J, with 15 bases between.

This clonotype was recorded many times. The rearrangement joins TRBV29-1 to TRBJ2-5; D remains ambiguous. CDR1 SQVTM and CDR2 ANQGSEA come from the germline V gene. Trimming shortened V by 3 bases and J by 5 bases, and 7 bases separated the two germline ends. This CDR3 is 11 amino acids long. The CDR3 region has the DNA TGCAGCGTTGAGGGTGGGGAGACCCAGTACTTC. Translating it yields CSVEGGETQYF.

This clonotype was found a few times. J is TRBJ1-1 and V is TRBV3-1, with D tentatively TRBD1 (5 bases). Germline CDR1 and CDR2: LGHDT and YNNKEL (reference sequence). The CDR3 spans 12 residues. For the CDR3, the DNA is TGTGCAGCAGGGACCTTAGAGACTGAAGCTTTCTTT. It specifies CAAGTLETEAFF.